This record looks at one TCR beta chain sequence and its context. Its antigen is not known. This entry comes from a study of monozygotic twins with inflammatory bowel disease. Study outcomes and limitations: In patient repertoires, differing immunosuppressive treatments may have added some variability. Repertoire likeness was no different across concordant and discordant twins, perhaps owing to restricted power.

From the 5' RACE reads, TCRdb lists one entry per CDR3 protein and no DNA. This table holds over 200,000 distinct CDR3 sequences. The CDR3 loop spans 16 amino acids. The rearrangement joins TRBV12-3 or TRBV12-4 to TRBJ1-3. The sample comprised blood. The sequence was collected from a human donor with ulcerative colitis or Crohn's disease, or a healthy co-twin of an affected twin (not recorded which). The CDR3 here is CASSSRQPVSGNTIYF.